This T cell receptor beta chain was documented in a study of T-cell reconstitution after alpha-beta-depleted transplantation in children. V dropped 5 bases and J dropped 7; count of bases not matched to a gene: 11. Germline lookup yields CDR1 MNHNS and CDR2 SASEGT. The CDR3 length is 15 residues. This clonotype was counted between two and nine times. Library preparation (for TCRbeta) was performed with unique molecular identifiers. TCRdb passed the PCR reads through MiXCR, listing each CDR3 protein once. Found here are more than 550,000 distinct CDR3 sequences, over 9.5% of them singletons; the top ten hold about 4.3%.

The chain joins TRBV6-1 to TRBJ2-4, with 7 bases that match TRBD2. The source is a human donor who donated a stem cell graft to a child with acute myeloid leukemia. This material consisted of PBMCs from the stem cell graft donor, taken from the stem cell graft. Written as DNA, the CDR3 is TGTGCCAGCAGTCCCCCCGGGGGAGGGACGAACATTCAGTACTTC. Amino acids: CASSPPGGGTNIQYF.